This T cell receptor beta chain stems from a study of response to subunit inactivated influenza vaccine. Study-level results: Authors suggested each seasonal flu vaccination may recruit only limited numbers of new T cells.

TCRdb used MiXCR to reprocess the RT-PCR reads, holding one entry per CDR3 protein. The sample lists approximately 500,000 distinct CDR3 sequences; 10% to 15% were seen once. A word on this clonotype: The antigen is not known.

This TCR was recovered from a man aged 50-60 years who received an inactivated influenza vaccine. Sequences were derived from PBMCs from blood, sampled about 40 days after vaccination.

For the CDR3, the DNA is TGCGCCAGCAGCTTGTGGGGGCGTCAAACCGGGGAGCTGTTTTTT. Its translation: CASSLWGRQTGELFF. The V and J genes are TRBV5-1 and TRBJ2-2, with D tentatively TRBD1 (6 bases). The CDR3 covers 15 residues. Per the germline V gene, CDR1 is SGHRS and CDR2 is YFSETQ. Between the trimmed V and J ends, which lost 1 base and 5 bases, there was a span of 12 bases.